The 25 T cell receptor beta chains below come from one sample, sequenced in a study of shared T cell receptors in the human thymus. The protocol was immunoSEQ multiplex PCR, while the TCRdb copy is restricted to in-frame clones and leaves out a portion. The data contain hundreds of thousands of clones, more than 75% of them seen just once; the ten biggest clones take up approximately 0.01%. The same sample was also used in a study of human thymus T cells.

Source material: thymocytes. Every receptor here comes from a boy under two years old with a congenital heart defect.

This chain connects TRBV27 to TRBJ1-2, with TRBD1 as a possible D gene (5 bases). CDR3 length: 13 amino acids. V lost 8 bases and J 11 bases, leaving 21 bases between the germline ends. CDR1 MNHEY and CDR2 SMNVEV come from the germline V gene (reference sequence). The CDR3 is CASGLGDGKGYTF. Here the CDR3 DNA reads TGTGCCAGCGGCCTAGGGGATGGGAAGGGTTACACCTTC.

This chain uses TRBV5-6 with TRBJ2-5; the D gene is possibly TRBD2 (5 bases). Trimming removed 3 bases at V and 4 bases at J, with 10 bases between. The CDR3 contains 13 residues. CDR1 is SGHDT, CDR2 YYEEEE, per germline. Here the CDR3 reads CASSSGVAETQYF. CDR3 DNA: TGTGCCAGCAGCTCCGGGGTAGCAGAGACCCAGTACTTC.

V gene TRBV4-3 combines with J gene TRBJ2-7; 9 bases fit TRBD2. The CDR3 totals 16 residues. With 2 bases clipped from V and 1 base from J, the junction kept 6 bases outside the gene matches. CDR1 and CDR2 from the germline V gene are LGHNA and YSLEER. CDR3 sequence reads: CASSQTIAGESYEQYF. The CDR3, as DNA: TGCGCCAGCAGCCAAACCATAGCGGGAGAATCCTACGAGCAGTACTTC.

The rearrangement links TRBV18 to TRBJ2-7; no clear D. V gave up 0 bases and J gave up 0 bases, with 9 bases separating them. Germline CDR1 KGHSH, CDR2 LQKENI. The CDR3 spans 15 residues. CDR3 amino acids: CASSPPRTVSYEQYF. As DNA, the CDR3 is TGTGCCAGCTCACCACCTCGCACGGTCTCCTACGAGCAGTACTTC.

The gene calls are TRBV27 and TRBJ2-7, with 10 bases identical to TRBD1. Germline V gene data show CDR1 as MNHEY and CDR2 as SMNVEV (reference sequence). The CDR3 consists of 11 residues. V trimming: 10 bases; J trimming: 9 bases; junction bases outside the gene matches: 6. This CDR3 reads CATGQGTRQYF. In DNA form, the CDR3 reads TGTGCCACGGGACAGGGGACAAGGCAGTACTTC.

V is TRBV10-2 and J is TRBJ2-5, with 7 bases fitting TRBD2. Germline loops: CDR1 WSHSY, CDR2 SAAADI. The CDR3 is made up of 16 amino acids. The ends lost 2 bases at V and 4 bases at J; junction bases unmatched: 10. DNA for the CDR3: TGCGCCAGCAGTGAGCCCCGTGGGAGGGAGCGAGAGACCCAGTACTTC. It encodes CASSEPRGRERETQYF.

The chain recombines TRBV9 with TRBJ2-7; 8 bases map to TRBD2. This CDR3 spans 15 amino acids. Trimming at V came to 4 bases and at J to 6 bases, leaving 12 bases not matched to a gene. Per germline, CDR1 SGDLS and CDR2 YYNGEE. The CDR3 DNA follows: TGTGCCAGCAGCCCCGGGGGGGGCAGGGTGAGCGAGCAGTACTTC. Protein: CASSPGGGRVSEQYF.

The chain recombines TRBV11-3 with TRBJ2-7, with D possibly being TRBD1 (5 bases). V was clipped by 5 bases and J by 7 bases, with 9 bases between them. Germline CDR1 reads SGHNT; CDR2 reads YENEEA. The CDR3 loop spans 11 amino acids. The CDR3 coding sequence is TGTGCCAGCAGCAACCGACAGGAGCAGTACTTC. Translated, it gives CASSNRQEQYF.

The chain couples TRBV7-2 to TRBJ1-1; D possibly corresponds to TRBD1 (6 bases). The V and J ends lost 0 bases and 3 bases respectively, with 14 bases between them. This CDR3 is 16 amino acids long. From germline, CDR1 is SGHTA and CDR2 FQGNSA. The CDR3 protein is CASSLAPGQRDTEAFF. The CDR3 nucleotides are TGTGCCAGCAGCTTAGCCCCCGGACAGCGAGACACTGAAGCTTTCTTT.

The CDR3 DNA is TGTGCCAGCAGTTTTTCGAGGGTGGCAAAATGGGACATTCAGTACTTC. Amino acid sequence: CASSFSRVAKWDIQYF. V is TRBV27 and J is TRBJ2-4; maybe TRBD2 (5 bases). Germline CDR1 MNHEY, CDR2 SMNVEV (reference sequence). V shed 3 bases and J shed 8 bases, with 20 bases lying between them. The CDR3 consists of 16 residues.

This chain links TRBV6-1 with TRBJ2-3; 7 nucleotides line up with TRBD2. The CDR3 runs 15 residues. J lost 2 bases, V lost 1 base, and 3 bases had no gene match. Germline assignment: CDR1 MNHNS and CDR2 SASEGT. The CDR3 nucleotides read TGTGCCAGCAGTGAAGGGACTAGTACCACAGATACGCAGTATTTT. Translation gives CASSEGTSTTDTQYF.

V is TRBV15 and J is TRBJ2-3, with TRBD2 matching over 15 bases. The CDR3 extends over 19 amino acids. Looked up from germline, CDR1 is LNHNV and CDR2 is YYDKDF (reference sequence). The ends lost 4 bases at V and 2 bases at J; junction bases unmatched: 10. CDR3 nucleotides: TGTGCCACCAGCAACTCCCTTGGACTAGCGGGAGGGGACACAGATACGCAGTATTTT. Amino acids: CATSNSLGLAGGDTDTQYF.

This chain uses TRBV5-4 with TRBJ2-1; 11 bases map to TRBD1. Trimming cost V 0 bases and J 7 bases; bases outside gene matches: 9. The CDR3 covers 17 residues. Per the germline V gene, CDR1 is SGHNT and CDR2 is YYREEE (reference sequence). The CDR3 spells CASSLAVGTGGTNEQFF. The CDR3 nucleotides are TGTGCCAGCAGCTTGGCCGTCGGGACAGGGGGTACGAATGAGCAGTTCTTC.

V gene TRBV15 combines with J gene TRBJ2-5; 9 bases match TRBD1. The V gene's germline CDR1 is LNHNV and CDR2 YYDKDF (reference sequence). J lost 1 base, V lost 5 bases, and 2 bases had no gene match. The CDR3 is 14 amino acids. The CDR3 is CATSGGQGQETQYF. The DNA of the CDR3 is TGTGCCACCAGCGGGGGACAGGGCCAAGAGACCCAGTACTTC.

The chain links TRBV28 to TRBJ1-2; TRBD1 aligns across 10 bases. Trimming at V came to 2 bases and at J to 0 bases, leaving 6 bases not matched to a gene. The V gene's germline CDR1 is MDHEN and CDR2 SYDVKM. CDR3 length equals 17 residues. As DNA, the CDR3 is TGTGCCAGCAGTTTAGTTTTGACAGGGGGCGCTAACTATGGCTACACCTTC. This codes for CASSLVLTGGANYGYTF.

The CDR3 spells CASSSQGTPFLGQYF. Here the CDR3 DNA reads TGTGCCAGCAGTTCCCAAGGGACACCGTTTTTAGGGCAGTACTTC. This sequence joins TRBV6-5 and TRBJ2-7; perhaps TRBD1 as D (6 bases). The V end lost 4 bases, the J end lost 9 bases, and 22 bases lay between the germline ends. CDR3 size: 15 residues. Germline V gene sequence: CDR1 MNHEY, CDR2 SVGAGI.

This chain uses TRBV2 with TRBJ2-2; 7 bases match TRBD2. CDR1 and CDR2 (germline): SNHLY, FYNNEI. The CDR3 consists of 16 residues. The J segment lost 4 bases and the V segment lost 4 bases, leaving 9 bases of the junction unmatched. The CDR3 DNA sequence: TGTGCCAGCAGTGGCCGGGGGAGGGATCTCACCGGGGAGCTGTTTTTT. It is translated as CASSGRGRDLTGELFF.

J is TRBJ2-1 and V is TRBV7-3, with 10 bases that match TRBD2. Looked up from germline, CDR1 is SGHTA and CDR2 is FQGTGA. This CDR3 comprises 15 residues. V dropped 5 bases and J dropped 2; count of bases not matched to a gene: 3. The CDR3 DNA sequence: TGTGCCAGCAGCCTTAGCGGGAGGACCTACAATGAGCAGTTCTTC. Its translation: CASSLSGRTYNEQFF.

The CDR3 coding sequence is TGTGCCAGCAGCTTACAGTGGGAGGTACGGACTGAATTCTACGAGCAGTACTTC. It yields the protein CASSLQWEVRTEFYEQYF. The chain recombines TRBV11-2 with TRBJ2-7; weak D call: TRBD2 (6 bases). This CDR3 region has 18 residues. V shed 2 bases and J shed 3 bases, with 23 bases lying between them. Germline V gene data show CDR1 as SGHAT and CDR2 as FQNNGV.

The CDR3 region is CAWRVDRRHQETQYF. Written as DNA, the CDR3 is TGTGCCTGGAGAGTGGACAGGCGCCACCAAGAGACCCAGTACTTC. The chain links TRBV30 to TRBJ2-5; 7 positions match TRBD1. Germline V gene lookup returns CDR1 GTSNPN and CDR2 SVGIG (reference sequence). Trimming removed 3 bases from V and 0 bases from J; junction bases left unmatched: 7. The CDR3 length is 15 residues.

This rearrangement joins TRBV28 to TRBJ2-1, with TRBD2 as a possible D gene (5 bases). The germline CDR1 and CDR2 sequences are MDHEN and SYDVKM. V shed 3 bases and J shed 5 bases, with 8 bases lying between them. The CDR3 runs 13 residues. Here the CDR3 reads CASSFPGNNEQFF. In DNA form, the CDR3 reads TGTGCCAGCAGTTTTCCGGGGAACAATGAGCAGTTCTTC.

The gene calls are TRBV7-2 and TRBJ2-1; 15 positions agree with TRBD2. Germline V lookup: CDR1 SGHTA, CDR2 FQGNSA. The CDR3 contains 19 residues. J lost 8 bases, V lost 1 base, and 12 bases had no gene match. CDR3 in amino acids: CASSLDPGLAGGSFDEQFF. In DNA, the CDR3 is TGTGCCAGCAGCTTAGATCCGGGACTAGCGGGAGGCTCGTTCGATGAGCAGTTCTTC.

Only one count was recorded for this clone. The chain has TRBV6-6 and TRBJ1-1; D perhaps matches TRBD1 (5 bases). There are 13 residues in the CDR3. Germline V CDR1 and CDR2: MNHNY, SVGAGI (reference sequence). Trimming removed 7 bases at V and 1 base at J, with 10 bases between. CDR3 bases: TGTGCCAGCACCTTCAGGGAGAACACTGAAGCTTTCTTT. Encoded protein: CASTFRENTEAFF.

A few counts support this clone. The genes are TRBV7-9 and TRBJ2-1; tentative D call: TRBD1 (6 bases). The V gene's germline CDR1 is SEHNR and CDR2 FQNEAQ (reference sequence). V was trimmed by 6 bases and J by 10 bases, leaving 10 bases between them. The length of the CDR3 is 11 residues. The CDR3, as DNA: TGTGCCAGCAGACAGGGTAGAGAGCAGTTCTTC. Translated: CASRQGREQFF.

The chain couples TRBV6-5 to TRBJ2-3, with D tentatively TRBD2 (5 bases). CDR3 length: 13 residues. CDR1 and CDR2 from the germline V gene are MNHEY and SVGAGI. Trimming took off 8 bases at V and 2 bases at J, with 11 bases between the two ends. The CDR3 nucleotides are TGTGCCAGCGGGAGAGGTTTCACAGATACGCAGTATTTT. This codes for CASGRGFTDTQYF.